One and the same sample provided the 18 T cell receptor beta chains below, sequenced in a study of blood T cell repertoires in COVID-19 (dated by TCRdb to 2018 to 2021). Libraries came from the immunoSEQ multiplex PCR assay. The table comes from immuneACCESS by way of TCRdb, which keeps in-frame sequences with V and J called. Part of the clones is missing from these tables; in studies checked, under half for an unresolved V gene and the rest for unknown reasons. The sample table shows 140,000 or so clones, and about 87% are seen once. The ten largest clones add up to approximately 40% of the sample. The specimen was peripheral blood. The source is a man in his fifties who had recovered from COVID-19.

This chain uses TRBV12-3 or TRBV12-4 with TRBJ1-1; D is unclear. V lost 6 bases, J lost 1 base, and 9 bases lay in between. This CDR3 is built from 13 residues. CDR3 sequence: CASSQTRNTEAFF. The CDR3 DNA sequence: TGTGCCAGCAGCCAAACACGGAACACTGAAGCTTTCTTT.

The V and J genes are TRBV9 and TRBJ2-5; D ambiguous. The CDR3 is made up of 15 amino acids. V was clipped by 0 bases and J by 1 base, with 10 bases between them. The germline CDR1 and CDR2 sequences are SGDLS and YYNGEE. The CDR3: CASSVGGSPQETQYF. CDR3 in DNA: TGTGCCAGCAGCGTAGGAGGTAGCCCCCAAGAGACCCAGTACTTC. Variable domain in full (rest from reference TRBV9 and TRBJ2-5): DSGVTQTPKHLITATGQRVTLRCSPRSGDLSVYWYQQSLDQGLQFLIQYYNGEERAKGNILERFSAQQFPDLHSELNLSSLELGDSALYFCASSVGGSPQETQYFGPGTRLLVL.

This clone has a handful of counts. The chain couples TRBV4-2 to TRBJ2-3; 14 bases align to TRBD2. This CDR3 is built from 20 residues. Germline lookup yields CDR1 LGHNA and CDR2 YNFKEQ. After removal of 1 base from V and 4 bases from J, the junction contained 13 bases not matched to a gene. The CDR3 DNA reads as TGTGCCAGCAGCCAAGTTGGACTAGCGGGGGGATCCGGTATTCCAGATACGCAGTATTTT. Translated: CASSQVGLAGGSGIPDTQYF.

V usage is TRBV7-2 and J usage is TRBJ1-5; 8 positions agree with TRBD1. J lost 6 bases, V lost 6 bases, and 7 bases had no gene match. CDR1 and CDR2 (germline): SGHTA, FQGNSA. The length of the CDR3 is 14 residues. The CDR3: CASSKDREIQPQHF. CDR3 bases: TGTGCCAGCAGTAAGGACAGGGAGATTCAGCCCCAGCATTTT.

The CDR3: CASSTGQAHNQPQHF. CDR3 nucleotide sequence: TGTGCCAGTAGTACTGGACAGGCACATAATCAGCCCCAGCATTTT. This chain connects TRBV19 to TRBJ1-5, with 7 bases matching TRBD1. CDR1 and CDR2 (germline): LNHDA, SQIVND (reference sequence). J gave up 4 bases and V 4 bases, and 7 bases lay outside the gene matches. The CDR3 runs 15 residues.

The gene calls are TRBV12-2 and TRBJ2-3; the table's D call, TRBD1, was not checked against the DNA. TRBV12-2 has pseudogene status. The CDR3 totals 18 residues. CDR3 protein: CASRLAAGTGYSTDTQYF. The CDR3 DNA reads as TGTGCAAGTCGCTTAGCGGCCGGGACAGGGTATAGCACAGATACGCAGTATTTT.

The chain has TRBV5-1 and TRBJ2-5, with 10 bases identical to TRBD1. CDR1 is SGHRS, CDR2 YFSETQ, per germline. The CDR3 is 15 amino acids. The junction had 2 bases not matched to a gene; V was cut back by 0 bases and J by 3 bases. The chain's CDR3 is CASSLGGTGEETQYF. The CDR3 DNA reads TGCGCCAGCAGCTTGGGAGGGACAGGGGAAGAGACCCAGTACTTC.

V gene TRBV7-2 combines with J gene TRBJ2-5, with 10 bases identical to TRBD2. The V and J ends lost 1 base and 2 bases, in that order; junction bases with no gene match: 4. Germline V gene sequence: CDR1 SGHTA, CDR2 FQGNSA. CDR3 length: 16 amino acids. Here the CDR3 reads CASSLGLAGAQETQYF. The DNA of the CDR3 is TGTGCCAGCAGCTTAGGGCTAGCGGGGGCACAAGAGACCCAGTACTTC.

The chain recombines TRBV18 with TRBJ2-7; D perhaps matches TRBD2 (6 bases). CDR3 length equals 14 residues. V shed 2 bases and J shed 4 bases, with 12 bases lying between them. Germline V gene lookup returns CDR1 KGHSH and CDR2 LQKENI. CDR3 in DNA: TGTGCCAGCTCACCAGGGGGGATTTCGTACGAGCAGTACTTC. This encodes CASSPGGISYEQYF.

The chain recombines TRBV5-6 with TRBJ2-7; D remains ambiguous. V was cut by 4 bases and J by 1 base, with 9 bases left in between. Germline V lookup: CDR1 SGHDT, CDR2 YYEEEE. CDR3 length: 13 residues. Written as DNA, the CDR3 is TGTGCCAGCAGCGGCAGGTTATCCTACGAGCAGTACTTC. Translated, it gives CASSGRLSYEQYF.

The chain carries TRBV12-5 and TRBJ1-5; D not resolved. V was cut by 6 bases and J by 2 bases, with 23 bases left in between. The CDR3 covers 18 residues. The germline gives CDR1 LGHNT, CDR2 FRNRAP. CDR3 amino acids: CASGTREAAAAGNQPQHF. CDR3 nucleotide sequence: TGTGCTAGTGGCACCCGGGAGGCCGCAGCCGCTGGCAATCAGCCCCAGCATTTT.

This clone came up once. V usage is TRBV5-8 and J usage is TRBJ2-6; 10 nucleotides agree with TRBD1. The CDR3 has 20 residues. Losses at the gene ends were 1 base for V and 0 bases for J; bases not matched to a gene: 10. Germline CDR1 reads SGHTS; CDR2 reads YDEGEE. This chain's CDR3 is CASSLFRGQGGFSGANVLTF. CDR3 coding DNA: TGTGCCAGCAGCTTGTTCCGAGGACAGGGGGGATTCTCTGGGGCCAACGTCCTGACTTTC.

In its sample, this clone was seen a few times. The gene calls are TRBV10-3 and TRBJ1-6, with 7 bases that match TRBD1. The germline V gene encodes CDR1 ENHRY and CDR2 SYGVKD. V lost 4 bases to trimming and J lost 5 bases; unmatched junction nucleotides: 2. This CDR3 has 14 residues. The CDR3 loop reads CAISVGQNNSPLHF. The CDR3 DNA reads TGTGCCATCAGTGTGGGACAGAATAATTCACCCCTCCACTTT.

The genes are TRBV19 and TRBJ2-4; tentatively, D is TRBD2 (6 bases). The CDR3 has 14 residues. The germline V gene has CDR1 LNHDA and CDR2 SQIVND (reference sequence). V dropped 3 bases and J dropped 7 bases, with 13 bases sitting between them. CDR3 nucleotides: TGTGCCAGTAGTATTCGGAGGGAATCGAACATTCAGTACTTC. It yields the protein CASSIRRESNIQYF.

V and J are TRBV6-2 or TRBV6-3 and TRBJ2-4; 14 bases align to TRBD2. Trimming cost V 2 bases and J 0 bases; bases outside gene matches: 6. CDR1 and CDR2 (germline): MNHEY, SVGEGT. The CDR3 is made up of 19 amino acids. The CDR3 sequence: CASSYGTSGGLLAKNIQYF. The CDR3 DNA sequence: TGTGCCAGCAGTTACGGGACTAGCGGGGGACTACTAGCCAAAAACATTCAGTACTTC.

The CDR3 DNA reads TGTGCCAGCAACCCCGGGACTAGCGATTTCGGCGGGGAGCTGTTTTTT. Its protein is CASNPGTSDFGGELFF. The chain joins TRBV7-9 to TRBJ2-2; 10 nucleotides line up with TRBD2. After removal of 7 bases from V and 7 bases from J, the junction contained 12 bases not matched to a gene. The germline V gene has CDR1 SEHNR and CDR2 FQNEAQ (reference sequence). This CDR3 contains 16 residues.

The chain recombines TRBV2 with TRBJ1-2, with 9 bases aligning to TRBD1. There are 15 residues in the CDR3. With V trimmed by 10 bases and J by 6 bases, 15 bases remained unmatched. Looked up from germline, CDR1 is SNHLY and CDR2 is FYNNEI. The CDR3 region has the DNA TGTGCCACCACGCTGGGGGGACAGGGAATACATGGCTACACCTTC. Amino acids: CATTLGGQGIHGYTF.

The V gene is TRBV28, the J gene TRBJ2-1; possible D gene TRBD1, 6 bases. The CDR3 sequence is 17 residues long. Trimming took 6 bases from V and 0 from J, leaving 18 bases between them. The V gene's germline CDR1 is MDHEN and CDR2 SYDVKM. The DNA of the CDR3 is TGTGCCAGCAGCCCTTCTGCCGGGACACCCTCCTACAATGAGCAGTTCTTC. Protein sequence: CASSPSAGTPSYNEQFF.